The T cell receptor (beta chain) described here comes from a study of shared clonotypes between healthy human individuals. Study-level points and caveats: Generally, naive subsets (rather than memory subsets) showed larger estimated richness.

V gave up 5 bases and J gave up 4 bases, with 13 bases separating them. The CDR3 has 14 amino acids. Germline V gene lookup returns CDR1 SNHLY and CDR2 FYNNEI. Selected positively for CCR7 and CD45RO-negative, naive CD8 cells excluded terminally differentiated effector memory CD45RA+ cells. The table came from immunoSEQ multiplex PCR; TCRdb's copy has only in-frame clones and leaves some out. The sample has just over 2,000,000 clones; roughly 95% are singletons. This clone was seen a single time. The target antigen is unknown. Sequencing was carried out using naive CD8+ T cells sorted from blood. The receptor was isolated from a man younger than 30 in good health. V and J are TRBV2 and TRBJ2-3; perhaps TRBD2 as D (6 bases). CDR3 sequence reads: CASSPPGLSDTQYF. The CDR3 bases are TGTGCCAGCAGTCCCCCGGGACTCTCAGATACGCAGTATTTT.